The entry below gives a single T cell receptor (beta chain) sequence along with its context. What this receptor recognizes is not known. No much larger clone is present one base from it, and per-base qualities are unavailable. From a lookup of the germline V gene, CDR1 and CDR2 are MNHEY and SVGAGI. From V the trimming removes 5 bases and from J it removes 5 bases, while the gene matches leave 11 bases of the junction unaccounted for. Reading from cysteine to phenylalanine, the CDR3 counts 15 amino acids. The CDR3 DNA has 45 bases and is translated from base 1. The CDR3 regions of human TCRbeta chains were subjected to immunosequencing. In the authors' own workflow: TCRs in the repertoires were matched against a reference library of SARS-CoV-2-specific TCRs that had been generated with the MIRA antigen-specificity platform. Breadth meant the fraction of unique TCRs that were SARS-CoV-2-associated, whereas depth meant the fraction of total T cells that were SARS-CoV-2-associated. Using the MIRA data, each spike-specific TCR was mapped to the spike region that the TCR reacts to and placed in a CD4 or CD8 class. Log10-transformed breadth and depth values were compared by one-way ANOVA with Sidak's multiple comparisons tests. Not all clones reach the TCRdb copy of this immuneACCESS table, which keeps in-frame sequences only. Checked studies attribute under half of the gap to unresolved V genes and leave the rest unexplained. V and J calls plus clone size are reproduced from that table; the DNA served to infer D and trimming. Recorded for this sample are some 120,000 clones; more than 85% of them occurred a single time. In total, the top ten clones hold 6.5% to 8.5% of the sample.

The time point label corresponds to: baseline before first vaccination. Samples from vaccinated people were obtained from the UK trials COV001 and COV002, which included a single-blind randomized controlled phase 2/3 trial of AZD1222 (ChAdOx1 nCoV-19) in healthy adults. Trial participant PBMC samples were collected at day 0 and day 28 after the second dose for TCRbeta chain sequencing. This specimen belongs to a study of T cell responses to AZD1222 COVID-19 vaccine (dated by TCRdb to 2020 to 2022). Background on the whole study: AZD1222 recipients given second doses at about 4 weeks or at about 12 weeks were pooled, since spike-specific TCR depth and breadth were not found to differ between the two schedules. Trial participants were enrolled by age into 18-55, 56-69 and 70-plus year subgroups, with approximately 150, 28 and 58 TCR-sequenced participants respectively. A total of just over 230 trial participants underwent TCR sequencing, of whom 200 to 220 had received two doses of AZD1222 and approximately 25 had received two doses of the MenACWY control vaccine. Summary of the overall study and its limitations: Reportedly, close to half of the unique spike-specific TCRs recognized epitopes lying outside the regions that are mutated in the B.1.351 and B.1.1.7 variants. Because no samples from the day 14 peak response were available, repertoires could be characterized only after the peak T cell response. In the small 56-69-year group, the increase in depth fell short of significance, most likely because of low power. The vaccine-associated CD4 TCRs covered the entire spike protein, and the dominant responses fell in regions 160-218 and 743-854. After two AZD1222 doses, both the breadth and the depth of spike-specific TCRs were significantly higher than at day 0 and than in MenACWY recipients. Conclusions about previously exposed vaccinees are limited, since just five or six AZD1222 recipients were seropositive for SARS-CoV-2 at baseline. Most participants were white British and females outnumbered males, and the authors suggested that clonal diversity may have been underestimated.

The receptor chain draws on TRBV6-5 and TRBJ1-1; TRBD1 agrees with 7 junctional bases. The sample in question was peripheral blood, obtained on day 0 of AZD1222 vaccination. The source is an adult in good health. For the CDR3, the sequence is CASSPTQTGRTEAFF. The DNA is as follows: TGTGCCAGCAGTCCAACACAGACAGGGAGAACTGAAGCTTTCTTT.